This paragraph reports one TCR beta chain. The data were obtained in a study of blood T cell repertoires in COVID-19. Study overall: Italy, Spain and the United States were the sources of the convalescent and acute COVID-19 samples.

One Seattle source followed patients from active infection through their disease course. Trimming left V 8 bases short and J 7 bases short, with 17 bases between. This CDR3 contains 14 residues. Germline values: CDR1 LGHDT, CDR2 YNNKEL (reference sequence). The assay was immunoSEQ multiplex PCR, and TCRdb's table has in-frame clones only and misses some. The sample has more than 350,000 clones, over 75% seen once. The TCR was taken from a woman younger than 45 with COVID-19, enrolled during active disease. The J gene is TRBJ2-2, the V gene TRBV3-1 (or the pseudogene TRBV3-2), with D perhaps TRBD2 (6 bases). Specimen: peripheral blood. CDR3 sequence: CASGDELASGELFF. CDR3 nucleotides: TGTGCCAGCGGGGATGAGCTAGCGAGCGGGGAGCTGTTTTTT.